This T cell receptor beta chain was found in a study of OX40 agonist ivuxolimab in advanced cancers. The CDR3 loop spans 12 amino acids. The germline gives CDR1 GTSNPN, CDR2 SVGIG (reference sequence). V dropped 8 bases and J dropped 7; count of bases not matched to a gene: 7. Sequencing used immunoSEQ multiplex PCR; TCRdb keeps in-frame clones, though not all of them. The sample includes approximately 82,000 clones, 80% to 95% seen only once; the top ten take around 0.65%. This TCR came from an adult with an advanced solid tumor such as melanoma, head and neck, liver or kidney cancer. The gene calls are TRBV30 and TRBJ2-2, with 7 bases identical to TRBD2. This sample comprised CD4+ or CD8+ T cells sorted from blood, obtained in a trial of the OX40 agonist ivuxolimab. CDR3 protein: CAGNSGGGELFF. Here the CDR3 DNA reads TGTGCCGGAAACTCGGGGGGCGGGGAGCTGTTTTTT.